The 24 T cell receptor beta chains in this list originate from one sample, sequenced in a study of blood T cell repertoires in COVID-19. Libraries were prepared by immunoSEQ multiplex PCR; TCRdb keeps only in-frame clonotypes and omits some of them. This table has about 320,000 clones, 90% to 95% appearing once. The material sequenced was PBMCs or T cells enriched from blood (not recorded which). Receptors were obtained from a woman aged 30 to 39 who had been exposed to COVID-19.

The chain employs TRBV18 and TRBJ2-7, with TRBD2 matching 9 bases. This CDR3 is 14 amino acids long. The V gene's germline CDR1 is KGHSH and CDR2 LQKENI. The ends lost 6 bases at V and 2 bases at J; junction bases unmatched: 5. The CDR3 region is CASSDLAGPYEQYF. Here the CDR3 DNA reads TGTGCCAGCTCCGATCTAGCGGGGCCCTACGAGCAGTACTTC.

V usage is TRBV3-1 (or the pseudogene TRBV3-2) and J usage is TRBJ2-4; the D gene is possibly TRBD1 (6 bases). Germline V lookup: CDR1 LGHDT, CDR2 YNNKEL (reference sequence). Trimming removed 3 bases at V and 5 bases at J, with 14 bases between. The CDR3 length is 15 residues. The CDR3 is CASSQDSSRENIQYF. The CDR3 DNA is TGTGCCAGCAGCCAGGACAGTTCCCGTGAAAACATTCAGTACTTC.

The J gene is TRBJ1-1, the V gene TRBV27, with 9 positions matching TRBD1. Germline CDR1 and CDR2: MNHEY and SMNVEV (reference sequence). The length of the CDR3 is 16 residues. With V trimmed by 2 bases and J by 1 base, 5 bases remained unmatched. The CDR3 is CASSLTGGKGNTEAFF. CDR3 nucleotides: TGTGCCAGCAGTTTAACAGGGGGCAAAGGGAACACTGAAGCTTTCTTT.

The chain joins TRBV7-9 to TRBJ2-6; 7 bases agree with TRBD1. V trimming: 1 base; J trimming: 0 bases; junction bases outside the gene matches: 3. From germline, CDR1 is SEHNR and CDR2 FQNEAQ (reference sequence). The CDR3 is 17 residues long. The CDR3 spells CASSLVRDSSGANVLTF. The CDR3 DNA reads TGTGCCAGCAGCTTAGTTCGGGACAGCTCTGGGGCCAACGTCCTGACTTTC.

The chain recombines TRBV29-1 with TRBJ2-3; 7 bases line up with TRBD1. The junction had 7 bases not matched to a gene; V was cut back by 7 bases and J by 6 bases. Germline V lookup: CDR1 SQVTM, CDR2 ANQGSEA. There are 12 residues in the CDR3. CDR3 DNA sequence: TGCAGCGGAGACAGGGCAGGGGATACGCAGTATTTT. It codes for CSGDRAGDTQYF.

The chain uses TRBV7-3 and TRBJ1-1, with a weak D call TRBD1 (5 bases). The ends were cut back, 2 bases at V and 1 base at J, with 8 bases in the middle. The CDR3 consists of 14 residues. Looked up from germline, CDR1 is SGHTA and CDR2 is FQGTGA. In nucleotides, the CDR3 is TGTGCCAGCAGCTTATCCAGGGAGAACACTGAAGCTTTCTTT. It is translated as CASSLSRENTEAFF.

The rearrangement joins TRBV19 to TRBJ1-6; TRBD1 aligns across 9 bases. The CDR3 is made up of 15 amino acids. CDR1 LNHDA and CDR2 SQIVND come from the germline V gene (reference sequence). V lost 6 bases and J lost 10; bases outside the gene matches: 10. The CDR3, as DNA: TGTGCCAGTAGCAAACGGGGACAGGGTGAATCACCCCTCCACTTT. Amino acid sequence: CASSKRGQGESPLHF.

This chain joins TRBV3-1 (or the pseudogene TRBV3-2) and TRBJ2-7; 10 nucleotides agree with TRBD1. The V gene's germline CDR1 is LGHDT and CDR2 YNNKEL (reference sequence). V shed 4 bases and J 3 bases; nucleotides not matched to a gene: 0. The CDR3 has 13 amino acids. The CDR3 sequence is CASSRDRGYEQYF. The CDR3 DNA is TGTGCCAGCAGCCGGGACAGGGGCTACGAGCAGTACTTC.

About this clone itself: The same CDR3 can be traced to other DNA sequences in this sample. The chain combines TRBV27 with TRBJ1-2, with D possibly matching TRBD1 (5 bases). CDR1 is MNHEY and CDR2 is SMNVEV in the germline V gene (reference sequence). Trimming cost V 3 bases and J 2 bases, with 7 bases left between them. This CDR3 has 13 residues. In nucleotides, the CDR3 is TGTGCCAGCAGTTTTAGGGGCAACTATGGCTACACCTTC. It codes for CASSFRGNYGYTF.

The gene calls are TRBV29-1 and TRBJ2-3; TRBD2 aligns across 13 bases. Germline CDR1 reads SQVTM; CDR2 reads ANQGSEA. The length of the CDR3 is 15 residues. J lost 4 bases, V lost 6 bases, and 7 bases had no gene match. CDR3 protein: CSVKRLAGGADTQYF. In DNA, the CDR3 is TGCAGCGTCAAAAGACTAGCGGGGGGCGCAGATACGCAGTATTTT.

This sequence joins TRBV5-6 and TRBJ1-3, with a possible D match to TRBD1 (6 bases). Germline V gene data show CDR1 as SGHDT and CDR2 as YYEEEE. The CDR3 length is 14 residues. The V end was cut by 2 bases, the J end by 3 bases, with 9 bases between. CDR3 amino acids: CASSLQGNGNTIYF. The CDR3 DNA follows: TGTGCCAGCAGCTTACAGGGTAATGGAAACACCATATATTTT. The full variable domain, completed using reference TRBV5-6 and TRBJ1-3, is DAGVTQSPTHLIKTRGQQVTLRCSPKSGHDTVSWYQQALGQGPQFIFQYYEEEERQRGNFPDRFSGHQFPNYSSELNVNALLLGDSALYLCASSLQGNGNTIYFGEGSWLTVV.

This chain uses TRBV9 with TRBJ2-2, with 7 positions matching TRBD2. V trimming: 4 bases; J trimming: 6 bases; junction bases outside the gene matches: 9. CDR1 and CDR2 (germline): SGDLS, YYNGEE. The CDR3 runs to 15 residues. The CDR3 reads CASSPHGGVPGELFF. The CDR3 region has the DNA TGTGCCAGCAGCCCCCATGGGGGGGTCCCCGGGGAGCTGTTTTTT.

The V and J genes are TRBV5-1 and TRBJ2-7; TRBD1 matches at 8 bases. The trim removed 4 bases at V and 4 bases at J, leaving 4 bases unmatched. Germline-derived CDR1 and CDR2 are SGHRS and YFSETQ. This CDR3 has 13 amino acids. CDR3 nucleotide sequence: TGCGCCAGCAGCCCGGACAGGGTATACGAGCAGTACTTC. Its translation: CASSPDRVYEQYF. The variable domain in full, with the rest retrieved from reference TRBV5-1 and TRBJ2-7, is KAGVTQTPRYLIKTRGQQVTLSCSPISGHRSVSWYQQTPGQGLQFLFEYFSETQRNKGNFPGRFSGRQFSNSRSEMNVSTLELGDSALYLCASSPDRVYEQYFGPGTRLTVT.

The CDR3 loop is CASSTRTGNSGANVLTF. CDR3 coding DNA: TGTGCCAGCAGCACCCGGACAGGGAACTCTGGGGCCAACGTCCTGACTTTC. The chain joins TRBV9 to TRBJ2-6, with 8 bases identical to TRBD1. From germline, CDR1 is SGDLS and CDR2 YYNGEE. V lost 4 bases and J lost 0; bases outside the gene matches: 6. This CDR3 has 17 residues.

The CDR3 bases are TGTGCCAGCAGCACCTACGGACTCGAGAGACGAGGCAATGAGCAGTTCTTC. It translates to CASSTYGLERRGNEQFF. The chain employs TRBV3-1 (or the pseudogene TRBV3-2) and TRBJ2-1, with TRBD2 as a possible D gene (5 bases). CDR1 and CDR2 from the germline V gene are LGHDT and YNNKEL (reference sequence). The CDR3 extends over 17 amino acids. Trimming shortened V by 5 bases and J by 6 bases, and 23 bases separated the two germline ends.

The chain joins TRBV6-5 to TRBJ2-7; weak D call: TRBD1 (5 bases). V lost 2 bases and J 5 bases, leaving 16 bases between the germline ends. The CDR3 consists of 15 residues. The germline CDR1 and CDR2 sequences are MNHEY and SVGAGI. The CDR3, as DNA: TGTGCCAGCAGTTACGGGTCAGGGAAGACCCACGAGCAGTACTTC. Encoded protein: CASSYGSGKTHEQYF.

This rearrangement joins TRBV2 to TRBJ2-7; a possible D gene is TRBD1 (6 bases). V was pared by 6 bases and J by 2 bases, with 17 bases between. Germline-derived CDR1 and CDR2 are SNHLY and FYNNEI. The CDR3 length is 15 residues. As DNA, the CDR3 is TGTGCCAGCAGAGTCAGGGGCCTGGGGGCCTACGAGCAGTACTTC. Translation gives CASRVRGLGAYEQYF.

The chain recombines TRBV6-2 or TRBV6-3 with TRBJ2-3, with 13 bases that match TRBD2. The germline V gene encodes CDR1 MNHEY and CDR2 SVGEGT. Germline trimming cut 2 bases from V and 2 bases from J; bases unmatched to any gene: 7. This CDR3 region has 18 residues. The CDR3 loop reads CASSYGGLAGIITDTQYF. The CDR3 nucleotides are TGTGCCAGCAGTTACGGGGGACTAGCGGGGATTATCACAGATACGCAGTATTTT.

The chain recombines TRBV5-6 with TRBJ1-2; 8 nucleotides match TRBD1. In germline, CDR1 is SGHDT, CDR2 YYEEEE. V lost 0 bases, J lost 6 bases, and 4 bases stayed unmatched. The CDR3 is 14 amino acids. The CDR3 is CASSLGTGRNGYTF. CDR3 sequence (DNA): TGTGCCAGCAGCTTGGGGACAGGGCGCAATGGCTACACCTTC.

This sequence joins TRBV7-8 and TRBJ2-3; TRBD2 might be the D (5 bases). Germline loops: CDR1 SGHVS, CDR2 FQNEAQ. With 5 bases removed from V and 5 bases from J, the gap between germline ends came to 11 bases. CDR3 size: 13 residues. The CDR3 here is CASSPGREDTQYF. As DNA, the CDR3 is TGTGCCAGCAGCCCCGGCCGGGAAGATACGCAGTATTTT.

The rearrangement links TRBV21-1 to TRBJ2-2; TRBD2 is taken as the D call from the table, unchecked against the DNA. TRBV21-1 is tagged as a pseudogene. The CDR3 has 21 residues. CDR3 DNA: TGTGCCAGCAGCAAATTGAACATCGGGAAACTAGCGGGGGGCAACACCGGGGAGCTGTTTTTT. It encodes CASSKLNIGKLAGGNTGELFF.

The genes are TRBV27 and TRBJ2-7; TRBD1 matches 10 bases. The trim removed 6 bases at V and 6 bases at J, leaving 14 bases unmatched. This CDR3 spans 16 amino acids. The germline gives CDR1 MNHEY, CDR2 SMNVEV (reference sequence). CDR3 sequence: CASSHSMGTGEIEQYF. The CDR3 DNA reads as TGTGCCAGCAGCCACTCTATGGGGACAGGGGAAATCGAGCAGTACTTC.

J is TRBJ2-1 and V is TRBV24-1; 14 nucleotides agree with TRBD2. The V gene's germline CDR1 is KGHDR and CDR2 SFDVKD. There are 16 residues in the CDR3. The trim removed 4 bases at V and 5 bases at J, leaving 3 bases unmatched. In DNA form, the CDR3 reads TGTGCCACCAGTGAAAGGGGACTAGCGGGGGACAATGAGCAGTTCTTC. Translated: CATSERGLAGDNEQFF.

The V call is TRBV7-8, the J call TRBJ1-2, with a possible D match to TRBD1 (5 bases). Germline V gene data show CDR1 as SGHVS and CDR2 as FQNEAQ. Trimming removed 4 bases at V and 7 bases at J, with 13 bases between. CDR3 length: 13 residues. This CDR3 is CASSSRTGSGYTF. DNA of the CDR3: TGTGCCAGCAGCTCTAGAACAGGCTCTGGCTACACCTTC.